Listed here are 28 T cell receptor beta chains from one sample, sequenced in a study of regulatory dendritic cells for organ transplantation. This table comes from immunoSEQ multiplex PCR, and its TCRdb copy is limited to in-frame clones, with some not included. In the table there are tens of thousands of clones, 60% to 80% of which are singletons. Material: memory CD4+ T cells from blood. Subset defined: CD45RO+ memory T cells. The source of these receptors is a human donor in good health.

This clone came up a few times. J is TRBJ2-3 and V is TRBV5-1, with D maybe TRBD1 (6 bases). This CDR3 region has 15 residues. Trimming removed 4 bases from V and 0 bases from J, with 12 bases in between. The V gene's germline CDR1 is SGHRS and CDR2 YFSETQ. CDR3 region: CASSPTGQSTDTQYF. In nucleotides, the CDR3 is TGCGCCAGCAGCCCGACCGGACAGAGCACAGATACGCAGTATTTT.

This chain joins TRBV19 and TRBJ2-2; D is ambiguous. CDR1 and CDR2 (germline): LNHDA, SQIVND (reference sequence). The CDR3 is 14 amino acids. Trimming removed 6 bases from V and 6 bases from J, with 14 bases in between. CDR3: CASSRTTLSGELFF. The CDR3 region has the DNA TGTGCCAGTAGCAGAACTACCCTTTCCGGGGAGCTGTTTTTT.

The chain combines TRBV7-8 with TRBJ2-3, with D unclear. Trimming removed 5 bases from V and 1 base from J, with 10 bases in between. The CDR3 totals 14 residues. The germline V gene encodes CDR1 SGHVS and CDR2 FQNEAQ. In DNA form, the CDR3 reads TGTGCCAGCAGCCTGACCCGGGGCACAGATACGCAGTATTTT. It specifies CASSLTRGTDTQYF.

The CDR3 DNA is TGTGCCAGCAGCGTTAGCGGGGGGGCCACGGAGACCCAGTACTTC. The encoded protein is CASSVSGGATETQYF. The gene calls are TRBV5-6 and TRBJ2-5; 11 nucleotides agree with TRBD2. Germline CDR1 is SGHDT and CDR2 is YYEEEE. The V segment lost 4 bases and the J segment 5 bases; nucleotides outside the gene matches: 7. The CDR3 extends over 15 amino acids.

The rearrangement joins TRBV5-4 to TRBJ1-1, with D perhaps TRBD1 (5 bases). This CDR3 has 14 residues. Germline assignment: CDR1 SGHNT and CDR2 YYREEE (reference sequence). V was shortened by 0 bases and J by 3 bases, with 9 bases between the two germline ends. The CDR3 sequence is CASSLVGGDTEAFF. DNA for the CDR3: TGTGCCAGCAGCTTGGTTGGGGGGGACACTGAAGCTTTCTTT.

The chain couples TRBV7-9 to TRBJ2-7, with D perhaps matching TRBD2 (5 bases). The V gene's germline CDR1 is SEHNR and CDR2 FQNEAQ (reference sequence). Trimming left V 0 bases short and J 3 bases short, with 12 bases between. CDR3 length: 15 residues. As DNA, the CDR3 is TGTGCCAGCAGCTTAGCGTCGGACGGGGACTACGAGCAGTACTTC. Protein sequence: CASSLASDGDYEQYF.

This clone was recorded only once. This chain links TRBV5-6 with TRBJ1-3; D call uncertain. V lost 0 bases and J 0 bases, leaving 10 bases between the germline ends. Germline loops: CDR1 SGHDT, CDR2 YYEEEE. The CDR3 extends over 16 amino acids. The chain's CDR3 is CASSLGQLFSGNTIYF. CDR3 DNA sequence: TGTGCCAGCAGCTTGGGGCAGTTGTTCTCTGGAAACACCATATATTTT.

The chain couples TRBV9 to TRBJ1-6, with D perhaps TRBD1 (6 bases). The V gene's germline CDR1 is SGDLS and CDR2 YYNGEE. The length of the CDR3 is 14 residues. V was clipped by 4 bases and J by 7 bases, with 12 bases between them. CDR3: CASSRQDWNSPLHF. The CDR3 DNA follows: TGTGCCAGCAGCCGACAGGACTGGAATTCACCCCTCCACTTT.

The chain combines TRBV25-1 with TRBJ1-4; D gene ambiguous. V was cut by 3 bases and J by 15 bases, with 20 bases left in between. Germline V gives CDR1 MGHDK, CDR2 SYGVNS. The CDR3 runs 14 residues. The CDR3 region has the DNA TGTGCCAGCAGTGAGGTCGGCCCATTCAGGAGGGTGTTTTTT. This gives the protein CASSEVGPFRRVFF.

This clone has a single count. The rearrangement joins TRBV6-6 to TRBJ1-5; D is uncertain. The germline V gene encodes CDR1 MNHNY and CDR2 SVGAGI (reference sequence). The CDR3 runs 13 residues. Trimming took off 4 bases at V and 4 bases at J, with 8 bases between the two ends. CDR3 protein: CASSWAGNQPQHF. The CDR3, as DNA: TGTGCCAGCAGTTGGGCGGGGAATCAGCCCCAGCATTTT.

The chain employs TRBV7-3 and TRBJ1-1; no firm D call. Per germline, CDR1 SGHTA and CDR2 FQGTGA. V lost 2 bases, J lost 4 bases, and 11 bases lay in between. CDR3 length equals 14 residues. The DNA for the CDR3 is TGTGCCAGCAGCTTACGGGCAGAGGGCACTGAAGCTTTCTTT. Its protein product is CASSLRAEGTEAFF.

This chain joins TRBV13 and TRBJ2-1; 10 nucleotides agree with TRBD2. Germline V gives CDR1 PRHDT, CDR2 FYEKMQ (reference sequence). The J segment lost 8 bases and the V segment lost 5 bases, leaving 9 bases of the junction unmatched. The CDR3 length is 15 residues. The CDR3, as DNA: TGTGCCAGCAGCGTTAGCGGGGGGCCAGGGGATGAGCAGTTCTTC. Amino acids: CASSVSGGPGDEQFF. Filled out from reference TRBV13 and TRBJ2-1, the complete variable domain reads AAGVIQSPRHLIKEKRETATLKCYPIPRHDTVYWYQQGPGQDPQFLISFYEKMQSDKGSIPDRFSAQQFSDYHSELNMSSLELGDSALYFCASSVSGGPGDEQFFGPGTRLTVL.

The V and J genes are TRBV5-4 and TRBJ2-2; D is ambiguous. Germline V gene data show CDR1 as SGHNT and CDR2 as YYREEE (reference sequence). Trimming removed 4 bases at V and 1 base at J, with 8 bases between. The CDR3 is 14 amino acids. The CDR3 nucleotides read TGTGCCAGCAGCCTGACGGGGAACACCGGGGAGCTGTTTTTT. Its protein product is CASSLTGNTGELFF.

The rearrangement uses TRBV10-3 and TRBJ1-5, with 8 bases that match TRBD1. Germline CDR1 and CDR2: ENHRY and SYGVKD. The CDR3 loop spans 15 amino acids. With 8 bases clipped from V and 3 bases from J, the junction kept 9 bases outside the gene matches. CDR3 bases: TGTGCCATCCGCGAGACAGGGGACGCCAATCAGCCCCAGCATTTT. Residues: CAIRETGDANQPQHF.

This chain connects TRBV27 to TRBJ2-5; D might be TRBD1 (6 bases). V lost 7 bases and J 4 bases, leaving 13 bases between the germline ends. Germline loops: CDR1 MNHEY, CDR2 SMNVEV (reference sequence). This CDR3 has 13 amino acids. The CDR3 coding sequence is TGTGCCAGCACCTACAGGGCTGGAGAGACCCAGTACTTC. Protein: CASTYRAGETQYF.

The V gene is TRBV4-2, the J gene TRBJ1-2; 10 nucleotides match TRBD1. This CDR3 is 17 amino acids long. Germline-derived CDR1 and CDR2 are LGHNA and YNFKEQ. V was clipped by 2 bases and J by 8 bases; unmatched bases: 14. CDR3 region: CASSQPGGTGDRTGYTF. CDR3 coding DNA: TGTGCCAGCAGCCAACCTGGAGGGACAGGGGATAGGACGGGCTACACCTTC.

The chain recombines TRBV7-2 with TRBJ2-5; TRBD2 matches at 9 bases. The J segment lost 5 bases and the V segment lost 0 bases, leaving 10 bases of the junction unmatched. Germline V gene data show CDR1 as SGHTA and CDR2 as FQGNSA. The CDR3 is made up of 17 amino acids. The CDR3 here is CASSLAQRGDPRETQYF. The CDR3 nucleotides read TGTGCCAGCAGCTTAGCGCAGCGGGGGGACCCCCGGGAGACCCAGTACTTC.

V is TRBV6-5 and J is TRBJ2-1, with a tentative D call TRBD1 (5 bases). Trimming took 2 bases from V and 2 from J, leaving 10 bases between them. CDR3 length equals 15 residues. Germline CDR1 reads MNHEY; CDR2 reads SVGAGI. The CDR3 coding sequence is TGTGCCAGCAGTTACGGGGCAGGCACCTACAATGAGCAGTTCTTC. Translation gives CASSYGAGTYNEQFF.

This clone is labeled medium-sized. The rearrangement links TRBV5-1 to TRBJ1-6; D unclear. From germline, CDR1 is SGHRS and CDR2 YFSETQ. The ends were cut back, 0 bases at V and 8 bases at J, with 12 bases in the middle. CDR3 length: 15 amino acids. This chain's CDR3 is CASSLEAVADSPLHF. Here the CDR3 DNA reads TGCGCCAGCAGCTTGGAGGCAGTAGCCGATTCACCCCTCCACTTT.

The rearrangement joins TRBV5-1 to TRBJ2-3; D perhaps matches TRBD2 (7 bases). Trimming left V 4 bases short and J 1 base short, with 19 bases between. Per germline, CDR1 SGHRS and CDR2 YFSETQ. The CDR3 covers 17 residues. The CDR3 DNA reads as TGCGCCAGCAGCACGGGTCGAGGGGGGGGGCGCACAGATACGCAGTATTTT. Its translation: CASSTGRGGGRTDTQYF.

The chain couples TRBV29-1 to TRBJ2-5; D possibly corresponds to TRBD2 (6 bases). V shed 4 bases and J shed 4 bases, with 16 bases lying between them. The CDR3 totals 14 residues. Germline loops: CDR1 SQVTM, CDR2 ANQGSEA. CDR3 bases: TGCAGCGTTGCTGGGACTCCGGCAGGAGAGACCCAGTACTTC. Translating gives CSVAGTPAGETQYF.

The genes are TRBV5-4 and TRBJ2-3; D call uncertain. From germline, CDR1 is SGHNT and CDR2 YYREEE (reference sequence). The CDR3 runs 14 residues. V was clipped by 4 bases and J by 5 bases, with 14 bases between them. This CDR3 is CASSLKTSGDTQYF. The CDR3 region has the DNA TGTGCCAGCAGCCTGAAAACTTCTGGAGATACGCAGTATTTT.

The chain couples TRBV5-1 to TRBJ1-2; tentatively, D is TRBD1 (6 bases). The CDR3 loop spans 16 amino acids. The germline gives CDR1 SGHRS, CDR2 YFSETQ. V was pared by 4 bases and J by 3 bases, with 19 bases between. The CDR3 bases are TGCGCCAGCAGCCCGGGCGCAGGGGATCGCGACTATGGCTACACCTTC. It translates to CASSPGAGDRDYGYTF.

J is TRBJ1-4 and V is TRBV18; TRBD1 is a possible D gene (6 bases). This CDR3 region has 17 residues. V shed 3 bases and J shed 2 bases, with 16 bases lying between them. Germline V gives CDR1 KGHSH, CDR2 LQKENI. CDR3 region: CASSPPQGSYTNEKLFF. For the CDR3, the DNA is TGTGCCAGCTCACCTCCGCAGGGGTCTTATACTAATGAAAAACTGTTTTTT.

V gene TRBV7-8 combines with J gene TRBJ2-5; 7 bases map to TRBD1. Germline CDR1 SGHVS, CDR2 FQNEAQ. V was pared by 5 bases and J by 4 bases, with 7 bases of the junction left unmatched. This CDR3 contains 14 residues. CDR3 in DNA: TGTGCCAGCAGCACGGGACAGAGTCCAGAGACCCAGTACTTC. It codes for CASSTGQSPETQYF. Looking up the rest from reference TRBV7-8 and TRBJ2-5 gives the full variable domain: GAGVSQSPRYKVAKRGQDVALRCDPISGHVSLFWYQQALGQGPEFLTYFQNEAQLDKSGLPSDRFFAERPEGSVSTLKIQRTQQEDSAVYLCASSTGQSPETQYFGPGTRLLVL.

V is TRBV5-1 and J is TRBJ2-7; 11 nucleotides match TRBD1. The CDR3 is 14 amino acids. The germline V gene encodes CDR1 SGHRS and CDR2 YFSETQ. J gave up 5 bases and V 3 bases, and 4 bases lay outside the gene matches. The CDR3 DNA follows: TGCGCCAGCAGCTGGGGACAGGGGGAGAACGAGCAGTACTTC. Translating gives CASSWGQGENEQYF.

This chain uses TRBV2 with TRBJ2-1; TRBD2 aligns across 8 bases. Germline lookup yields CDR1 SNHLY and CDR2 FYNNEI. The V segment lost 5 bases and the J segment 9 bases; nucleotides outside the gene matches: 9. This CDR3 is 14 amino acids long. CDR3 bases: TGTGCCAGCAGTCCTTTCGGGGGGGCGGGTGAGCAGTTCTTC. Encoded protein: CASSPFGGAGEQFF.

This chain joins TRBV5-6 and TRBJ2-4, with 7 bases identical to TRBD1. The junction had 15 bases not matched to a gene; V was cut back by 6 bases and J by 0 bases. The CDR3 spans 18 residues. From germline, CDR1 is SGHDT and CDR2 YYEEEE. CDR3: CASNLFRDSSLAKNIQYF. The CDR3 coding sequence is TGTGCCAGCAACCTTTTTAGGGACAGTTCCTTAGCCAAAAACATTCAGTACTTC.